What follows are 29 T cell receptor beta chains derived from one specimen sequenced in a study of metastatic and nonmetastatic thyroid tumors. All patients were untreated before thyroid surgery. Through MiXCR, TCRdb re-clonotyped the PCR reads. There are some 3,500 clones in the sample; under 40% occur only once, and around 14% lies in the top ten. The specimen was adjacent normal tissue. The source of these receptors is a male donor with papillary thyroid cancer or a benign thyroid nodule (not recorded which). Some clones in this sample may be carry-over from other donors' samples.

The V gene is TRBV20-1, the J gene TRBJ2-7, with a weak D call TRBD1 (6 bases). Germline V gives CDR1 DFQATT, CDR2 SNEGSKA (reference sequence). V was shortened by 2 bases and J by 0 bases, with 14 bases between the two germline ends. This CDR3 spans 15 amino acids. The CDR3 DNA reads TGCAGTGCTAGACCAATCGGACAGAGCTCCTACGAGCAGTACTTC. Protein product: CSARPIGQSSYEQYF.

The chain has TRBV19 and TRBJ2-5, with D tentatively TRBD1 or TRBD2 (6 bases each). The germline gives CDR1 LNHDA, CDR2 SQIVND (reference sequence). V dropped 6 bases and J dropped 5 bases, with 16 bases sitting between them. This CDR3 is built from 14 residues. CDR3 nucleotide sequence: TGTGCCAGTAGAAGAGGGGGGCCCGGGGAGACCCAGTACTTC. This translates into CASRRGGPGETQYF.

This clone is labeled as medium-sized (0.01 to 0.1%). CDR3: CASSSYLDSGANVLTF. In DNA, the CDR3 is TGTGCCAGCAGCTCGTATCTTGACTCTGGGGCCAACGTCCTGACTTTC. This rearrangement joins TRBV7-9 to TRBJ2-6; D unclear. V lost 4 bases to trimming and J lost 0 bases, with 10 bases between them. The CDR3 sequence is 16 residues long. Germline CDR1 is SEHNR and CDR2 is FQNEAQ (reference sequence).

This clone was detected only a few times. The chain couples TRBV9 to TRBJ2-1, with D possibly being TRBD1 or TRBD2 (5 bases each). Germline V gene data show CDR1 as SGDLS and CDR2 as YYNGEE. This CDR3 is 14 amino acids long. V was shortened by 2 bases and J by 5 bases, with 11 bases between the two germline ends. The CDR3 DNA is TGTGCCAGCAGCGTGGTAAGGGGAGACAATGAGCAGTTCTTC. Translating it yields CASSVVRGDNEQFF.

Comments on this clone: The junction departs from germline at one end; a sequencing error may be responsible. This CDR3 reads CASSLLGGGLNERFF. Here the CDR3 DNA reads TGTGCCAGCAGCTTATTGGGTGGAGGGCTCAATGAGCGGTTCTTC. The chain joins TRBV11-1 to TRBJ2-1, with a possible D match to TRBD2 (6 bases). Looked up from germline, CDR1 is SGHAT and CDR2 is FQDESV (reference sequence). The CDR3 sequence is 15 residues long.

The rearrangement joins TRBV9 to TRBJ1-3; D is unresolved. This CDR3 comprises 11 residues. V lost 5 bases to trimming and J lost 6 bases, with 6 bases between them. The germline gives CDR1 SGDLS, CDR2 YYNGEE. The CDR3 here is CASRGANTIYF. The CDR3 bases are TGTGCCAGCAGGGGTGCAAACACCATATATTTT.

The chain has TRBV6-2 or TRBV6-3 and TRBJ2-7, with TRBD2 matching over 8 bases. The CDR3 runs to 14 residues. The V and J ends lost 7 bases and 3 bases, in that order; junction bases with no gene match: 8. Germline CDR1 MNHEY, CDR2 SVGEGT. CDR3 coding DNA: TGTGCCAGCAACTTGAGCGGGAGCCTCTACGAGCAGTACTTC. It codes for CASNLSGSLYEQYF.

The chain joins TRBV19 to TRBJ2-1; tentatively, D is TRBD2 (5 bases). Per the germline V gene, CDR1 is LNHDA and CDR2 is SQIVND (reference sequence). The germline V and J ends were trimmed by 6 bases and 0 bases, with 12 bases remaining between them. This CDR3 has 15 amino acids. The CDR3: CASRTDSSSYNEQFF. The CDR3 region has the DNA TGTGCCAGTAGAACGGACTCCAGCTCCTACAATGAGCAGTTCTTC.

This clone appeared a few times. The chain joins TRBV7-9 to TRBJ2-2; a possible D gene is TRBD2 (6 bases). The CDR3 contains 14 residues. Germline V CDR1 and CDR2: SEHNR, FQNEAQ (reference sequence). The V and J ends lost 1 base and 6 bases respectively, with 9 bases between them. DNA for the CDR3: TGTGCCAGCAGCTTAGTCTCTAGCGCCGGGGAGCTGTTTTTT. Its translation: CASSLVSSAGELFF.

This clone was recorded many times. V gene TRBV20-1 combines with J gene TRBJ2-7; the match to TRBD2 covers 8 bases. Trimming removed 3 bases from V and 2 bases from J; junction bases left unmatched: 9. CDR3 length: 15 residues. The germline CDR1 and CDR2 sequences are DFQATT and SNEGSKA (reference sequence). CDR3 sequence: CSARGASGQTYEQYF. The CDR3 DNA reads TGCAGTGCTAGGGGGGCTAGCGGGCAAACCTACGAGCAGTACTTC.

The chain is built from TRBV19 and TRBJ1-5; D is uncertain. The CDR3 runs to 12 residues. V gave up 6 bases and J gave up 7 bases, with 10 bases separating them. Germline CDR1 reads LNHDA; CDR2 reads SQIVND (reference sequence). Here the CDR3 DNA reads TGTGCCAGTAGCCGCATCGAGCAGCCCCAGCATTTT. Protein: CASSRIEQPQHF.

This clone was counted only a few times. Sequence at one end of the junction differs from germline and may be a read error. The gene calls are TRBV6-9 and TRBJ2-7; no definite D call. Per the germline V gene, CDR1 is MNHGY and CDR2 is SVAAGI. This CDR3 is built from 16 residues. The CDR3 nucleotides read TGTGCCAGCAGTGATTCCAGGCTTGATTCGACCTACGAGCAGTACTTC. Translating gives CASSDSRLDSTYEQYF.

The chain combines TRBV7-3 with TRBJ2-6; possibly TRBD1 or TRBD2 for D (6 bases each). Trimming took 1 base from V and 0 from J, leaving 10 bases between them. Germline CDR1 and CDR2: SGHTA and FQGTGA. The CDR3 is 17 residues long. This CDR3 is CASSLMGGSSGANVLTF. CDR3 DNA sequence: TGTGCCAGCAGCTTAATGGGGGGCAGCTCTGGGGCCAACGTCCTGACTTTC.

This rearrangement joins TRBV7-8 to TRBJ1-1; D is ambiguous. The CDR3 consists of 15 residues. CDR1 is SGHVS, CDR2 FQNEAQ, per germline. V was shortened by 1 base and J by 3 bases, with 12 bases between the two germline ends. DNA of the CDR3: TGTGCCAGCAGCTTAGTAGGCCGGGCGGACACTGAAGCTTTCTTT. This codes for CASSLVGRADTEAFF.

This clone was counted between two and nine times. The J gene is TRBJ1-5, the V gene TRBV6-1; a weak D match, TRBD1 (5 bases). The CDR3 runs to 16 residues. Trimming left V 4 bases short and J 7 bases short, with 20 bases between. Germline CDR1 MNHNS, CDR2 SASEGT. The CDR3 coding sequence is TGTGCCAGCAGTGTTCGGAAAGGGCAGGGAAGGCAGCCCCAGCATTTT. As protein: CASSVRKGQGRQPQHF.

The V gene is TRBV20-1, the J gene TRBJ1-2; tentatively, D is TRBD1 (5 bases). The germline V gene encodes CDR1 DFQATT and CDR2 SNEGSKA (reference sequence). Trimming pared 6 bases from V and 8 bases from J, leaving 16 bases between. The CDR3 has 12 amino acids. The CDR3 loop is CSAGRAGRGYTF. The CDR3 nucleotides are TGCAGTGCGGGTCGGGCAGGGAGAGGCTACACCTTC.

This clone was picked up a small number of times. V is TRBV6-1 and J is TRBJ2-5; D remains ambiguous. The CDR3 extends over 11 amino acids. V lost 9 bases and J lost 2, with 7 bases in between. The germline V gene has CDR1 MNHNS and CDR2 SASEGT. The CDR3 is CASERQETQYF. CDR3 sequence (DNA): TGTGCCAGTGAAAGGCAAGAGACCCAGTACTTC.

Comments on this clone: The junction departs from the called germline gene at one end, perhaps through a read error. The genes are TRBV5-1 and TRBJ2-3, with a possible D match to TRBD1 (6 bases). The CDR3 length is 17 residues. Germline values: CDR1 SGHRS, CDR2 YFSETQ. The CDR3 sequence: CASSRGTGTSSTDTQCF. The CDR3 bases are TGCGCCAGCAGCAGGGGTACAGGGACATCTAGCACAGATACGCAGTGCTTT.

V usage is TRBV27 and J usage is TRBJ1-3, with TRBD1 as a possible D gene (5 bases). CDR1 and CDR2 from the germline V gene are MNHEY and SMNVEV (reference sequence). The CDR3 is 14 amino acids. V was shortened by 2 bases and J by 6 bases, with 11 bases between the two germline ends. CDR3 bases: TGTGCCAGCAGTTTAAGTGGGGCCGCAAACACCATATATTTT. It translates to CASSLSGAANTIYF.

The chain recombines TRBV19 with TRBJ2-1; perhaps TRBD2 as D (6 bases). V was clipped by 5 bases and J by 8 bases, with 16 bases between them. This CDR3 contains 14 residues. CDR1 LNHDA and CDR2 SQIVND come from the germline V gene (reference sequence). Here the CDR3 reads CASSRASVTHEQFF. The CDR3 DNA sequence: TGTGCCAGTAGTCGGGCTAGCGTCACCCATGAGCAGTTCTTC. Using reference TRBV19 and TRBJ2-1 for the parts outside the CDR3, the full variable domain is DGGITQSPKYLFRKEGQNVTLSCEQNLNHDAMYWYRQDPGQGLRLIYYSQIVNDFQKGDIAEGYSVSREKKESFPLTVTSAQKNPTAFYLCASSRASVTHEQFFGPGTRLTVL.

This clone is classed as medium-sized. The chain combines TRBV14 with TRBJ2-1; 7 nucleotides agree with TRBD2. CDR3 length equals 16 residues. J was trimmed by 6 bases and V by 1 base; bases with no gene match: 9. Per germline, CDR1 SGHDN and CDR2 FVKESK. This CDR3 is CASSQVGGRALNEQFF. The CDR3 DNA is TGTGCCAGCAGCCAAGTGGGAGGGAGGGCCCTCAATGAGCAGTTCTTC.

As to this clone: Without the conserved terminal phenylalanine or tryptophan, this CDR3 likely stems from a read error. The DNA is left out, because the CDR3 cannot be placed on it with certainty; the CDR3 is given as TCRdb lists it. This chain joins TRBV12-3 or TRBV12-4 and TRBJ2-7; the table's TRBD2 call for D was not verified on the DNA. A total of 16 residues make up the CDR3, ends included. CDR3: CASRPGPAGGGYEHYL.

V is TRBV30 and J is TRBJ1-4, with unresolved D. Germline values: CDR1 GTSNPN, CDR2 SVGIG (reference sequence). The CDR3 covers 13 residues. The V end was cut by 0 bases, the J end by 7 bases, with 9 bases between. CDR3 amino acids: CAWSVGVFEKLFF. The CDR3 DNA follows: TGTGCCTGGAGTGTTGGTGTTTTTGAAAAACTGTTTTTT.

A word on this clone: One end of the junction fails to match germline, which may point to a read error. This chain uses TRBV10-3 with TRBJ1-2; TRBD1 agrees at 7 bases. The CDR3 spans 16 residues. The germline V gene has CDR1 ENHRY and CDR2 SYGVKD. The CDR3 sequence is CAITEWGQLVHYGYTF. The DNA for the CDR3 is TGTGCCATCACTGAGTGGGGACAGCTCGTACACTATGGGTACACCTTC.

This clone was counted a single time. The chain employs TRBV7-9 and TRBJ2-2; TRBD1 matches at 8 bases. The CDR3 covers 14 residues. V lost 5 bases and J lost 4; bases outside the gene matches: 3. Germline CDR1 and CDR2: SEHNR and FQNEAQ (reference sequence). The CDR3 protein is CASSQGATTGELFF. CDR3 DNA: TGTGCCAGCAGCCAGGGGGCTACCACCGGGGAGCTGTTTTTT.

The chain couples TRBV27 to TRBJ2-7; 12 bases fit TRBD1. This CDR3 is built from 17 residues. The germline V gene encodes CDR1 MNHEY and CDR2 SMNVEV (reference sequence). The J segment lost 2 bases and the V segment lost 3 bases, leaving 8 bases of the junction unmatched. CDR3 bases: TGTGCCAGCAGTTTTTCAGGGACAGGGGGCACCCCCTACGAGCAGTACTTC. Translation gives CASSFSGTGGTPYEQYF.

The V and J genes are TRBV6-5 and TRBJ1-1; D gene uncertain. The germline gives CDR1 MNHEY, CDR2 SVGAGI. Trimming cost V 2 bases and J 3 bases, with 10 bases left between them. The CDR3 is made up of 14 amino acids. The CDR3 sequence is CASSYVGGDTEAFF. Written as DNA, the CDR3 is TGTGCCAGCAGTTACGTCGGTGGGGACACTGAAGCTTTCTTT.

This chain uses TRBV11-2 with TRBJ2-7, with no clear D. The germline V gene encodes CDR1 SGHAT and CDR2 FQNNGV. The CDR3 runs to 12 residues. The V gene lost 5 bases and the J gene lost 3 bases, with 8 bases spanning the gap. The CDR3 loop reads CASSPPGYEQYF. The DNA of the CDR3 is TGTGCCAGCAGCCCCCCGGGCTACGAGCAGTACTTC.

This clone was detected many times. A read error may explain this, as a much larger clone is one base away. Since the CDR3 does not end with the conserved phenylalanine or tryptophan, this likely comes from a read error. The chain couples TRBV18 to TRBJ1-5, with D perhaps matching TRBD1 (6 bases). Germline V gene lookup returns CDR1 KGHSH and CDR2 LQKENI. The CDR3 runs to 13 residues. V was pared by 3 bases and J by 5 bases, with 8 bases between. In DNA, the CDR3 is TGTGCCAGCTCACCCGACAGGCATCAGCCCCAGCATCTT. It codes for CASSPDRHQPQHL.